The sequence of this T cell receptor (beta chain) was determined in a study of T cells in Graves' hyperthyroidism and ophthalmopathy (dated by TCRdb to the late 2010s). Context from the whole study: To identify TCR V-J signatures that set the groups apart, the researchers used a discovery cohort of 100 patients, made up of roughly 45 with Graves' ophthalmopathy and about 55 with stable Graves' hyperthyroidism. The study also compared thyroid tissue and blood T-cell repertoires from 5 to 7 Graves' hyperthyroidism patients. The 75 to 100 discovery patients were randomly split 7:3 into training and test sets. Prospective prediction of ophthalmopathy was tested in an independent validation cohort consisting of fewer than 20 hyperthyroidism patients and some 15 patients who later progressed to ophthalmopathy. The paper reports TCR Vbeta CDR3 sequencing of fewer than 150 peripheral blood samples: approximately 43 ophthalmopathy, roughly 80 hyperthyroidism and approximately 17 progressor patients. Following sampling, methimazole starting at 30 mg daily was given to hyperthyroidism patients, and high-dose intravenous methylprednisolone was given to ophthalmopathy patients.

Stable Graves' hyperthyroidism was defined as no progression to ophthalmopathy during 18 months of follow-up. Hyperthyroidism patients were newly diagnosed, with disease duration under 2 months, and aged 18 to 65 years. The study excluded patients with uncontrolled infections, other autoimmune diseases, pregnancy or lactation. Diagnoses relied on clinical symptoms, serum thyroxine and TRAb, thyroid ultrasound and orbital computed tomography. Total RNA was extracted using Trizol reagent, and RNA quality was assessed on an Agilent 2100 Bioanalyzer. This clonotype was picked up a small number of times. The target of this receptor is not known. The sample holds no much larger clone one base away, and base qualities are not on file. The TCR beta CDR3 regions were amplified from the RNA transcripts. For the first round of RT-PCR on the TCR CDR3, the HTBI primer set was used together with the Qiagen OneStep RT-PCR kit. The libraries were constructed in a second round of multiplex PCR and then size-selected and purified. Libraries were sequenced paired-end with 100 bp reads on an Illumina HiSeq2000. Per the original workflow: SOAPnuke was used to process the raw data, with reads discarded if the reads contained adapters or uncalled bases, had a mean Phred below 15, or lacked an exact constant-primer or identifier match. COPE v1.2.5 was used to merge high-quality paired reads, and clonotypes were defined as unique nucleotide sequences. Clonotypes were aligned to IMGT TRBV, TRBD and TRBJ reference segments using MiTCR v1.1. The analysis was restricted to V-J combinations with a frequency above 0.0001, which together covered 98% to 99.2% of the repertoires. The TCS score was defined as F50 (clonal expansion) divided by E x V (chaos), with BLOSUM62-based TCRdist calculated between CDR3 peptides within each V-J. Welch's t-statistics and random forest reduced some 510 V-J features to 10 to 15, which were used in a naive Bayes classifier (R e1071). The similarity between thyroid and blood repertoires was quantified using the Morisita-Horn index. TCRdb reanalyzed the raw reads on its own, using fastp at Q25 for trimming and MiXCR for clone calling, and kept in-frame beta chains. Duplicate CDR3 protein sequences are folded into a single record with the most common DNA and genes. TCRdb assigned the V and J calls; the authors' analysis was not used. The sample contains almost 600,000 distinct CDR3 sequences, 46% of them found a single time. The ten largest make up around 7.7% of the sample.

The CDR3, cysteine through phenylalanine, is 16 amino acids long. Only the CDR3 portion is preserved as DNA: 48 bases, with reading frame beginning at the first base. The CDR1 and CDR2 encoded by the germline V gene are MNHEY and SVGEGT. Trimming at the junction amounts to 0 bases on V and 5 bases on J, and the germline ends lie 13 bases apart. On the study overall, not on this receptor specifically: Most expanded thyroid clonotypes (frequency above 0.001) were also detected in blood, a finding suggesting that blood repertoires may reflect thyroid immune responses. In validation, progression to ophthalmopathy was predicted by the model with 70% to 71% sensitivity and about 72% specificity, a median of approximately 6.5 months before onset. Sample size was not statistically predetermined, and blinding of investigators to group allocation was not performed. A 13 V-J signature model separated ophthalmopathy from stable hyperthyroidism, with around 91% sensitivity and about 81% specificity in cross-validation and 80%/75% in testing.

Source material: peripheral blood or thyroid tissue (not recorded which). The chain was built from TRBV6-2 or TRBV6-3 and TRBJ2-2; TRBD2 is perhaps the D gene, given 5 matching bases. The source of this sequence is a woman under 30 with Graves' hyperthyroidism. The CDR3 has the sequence CASSYSRDSPTGELFF. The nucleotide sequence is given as TGTGCCAGCAGTTACTCCCGGGATTCCCCAACCGGGGAGCTGTTTTTT.